This T cell receptor (beta chain) is from a study of read filtering for tumor transcriptome and immune sequencing. In this sample, this clonotype turned up many times. This library used approximately 390 ng RNA and molecular barcoded adaptors spanning alpha/delta and beta/gamma chains. Using its own MiXCR run on the reads, TCRdb lists one record per CDR3 protein. Of nearly 60,000 distinct CDR3 sequences in the sample, 12% were seen once. This CDR3 is built from 13 residues. The V and J ends lost 4 bases and 8 bases, in that order; junction bases with no gene match: 5. The germline V gene has CDR1 SGHKS and CDR2 YYEKEE (reference sequence).

The receptor was derived from a donor at least 40 years old with multiple myeloma. V is TRBV5-5 and J is TRBJ2-3; 9 nucleotides agree with TRBD1. Sequencing input: a population of CD138-negative cells sorted from bone marrow. The CDR3 DNA follows: TGTGCCAGCAGCCCCTCGACAGGGGGTACGCAGTATTTT. Residues: CASSPSTGGTQYF.